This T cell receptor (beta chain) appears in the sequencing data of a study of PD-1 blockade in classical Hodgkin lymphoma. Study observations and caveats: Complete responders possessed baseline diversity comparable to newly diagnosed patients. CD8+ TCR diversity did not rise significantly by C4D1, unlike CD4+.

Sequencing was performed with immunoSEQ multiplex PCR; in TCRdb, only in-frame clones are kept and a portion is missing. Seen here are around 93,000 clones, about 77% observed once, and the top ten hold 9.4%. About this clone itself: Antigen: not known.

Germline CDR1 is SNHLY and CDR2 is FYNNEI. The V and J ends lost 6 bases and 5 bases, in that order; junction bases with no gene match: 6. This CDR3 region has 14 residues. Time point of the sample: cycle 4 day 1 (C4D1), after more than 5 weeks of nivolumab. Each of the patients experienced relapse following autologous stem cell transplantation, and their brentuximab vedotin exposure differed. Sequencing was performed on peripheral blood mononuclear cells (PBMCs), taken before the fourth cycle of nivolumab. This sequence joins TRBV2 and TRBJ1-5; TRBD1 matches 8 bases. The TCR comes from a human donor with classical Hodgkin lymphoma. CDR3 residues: CASSETGVDQPQHF. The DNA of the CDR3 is TGTGCCAGCAGCGAGACAGGGGTAGATCAGCCCCAGCATTTT.